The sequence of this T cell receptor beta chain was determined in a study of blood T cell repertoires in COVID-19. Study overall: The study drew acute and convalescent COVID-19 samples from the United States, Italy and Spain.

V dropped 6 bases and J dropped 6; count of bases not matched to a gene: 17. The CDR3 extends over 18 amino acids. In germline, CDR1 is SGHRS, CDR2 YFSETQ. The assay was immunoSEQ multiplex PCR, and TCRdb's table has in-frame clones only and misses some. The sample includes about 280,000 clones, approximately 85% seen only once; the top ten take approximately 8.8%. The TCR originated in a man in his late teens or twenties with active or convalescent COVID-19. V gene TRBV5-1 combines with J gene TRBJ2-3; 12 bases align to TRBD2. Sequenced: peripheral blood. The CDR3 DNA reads TGCGCCAGCATCGGGACGGGACTAGCGGGTCCCGCTCCTGATACGCAGTATTTT. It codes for CASIGTGLAGPAPDTQYF. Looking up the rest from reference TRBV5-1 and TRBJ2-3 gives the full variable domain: KAGVTQTPRYLIKTRGQQVTLSCSPISGHRSVSWYQQTPGQGLQFLFEYFSETQRNKGNFPGRFSGRQFSNSRSEMNVSTLELGDSALYLCASIGTGLAGPAPDTQYFGPGTRLTVL.